This is a list of T cell receptor beta chains from one sample in a study of cytomegalovirus exposure and HLA in healthy donors. Some clones are missing from TCRdb's copy, which holds only in-frame ones; the method was immunoSEQ multiplex PCR. This table holds about 120,000 clones, around three quarters found once. Sequencing input: PBMCs. These receptors came from a woman in her forties in good health and CMV-seropositive. Both conserved end residues are part of each CDR3. D genes are given only for firm matches. Size values are once, few and many counts, or a class for expanded clones, and some rows have none.

j_call v_call d_call clone_size cdr3_nt cdr3_aa
TRBJ2-5 TRBV4-2 NA NA TGTGCCAGCAGCCAAGGAGGAACGAGCAGTCCCCAGACCCAGTACTTC CASSQGGTSSPQTQYF
TRBJ2-3 TRBV11-3 NA NA TGTGCCAGCAGCTTAGGGTTGGATGCCCGGGGAGATACGCAGTATTTT CASSLGLDARGDTQYF
TRBJ2-7 TRBV7-9 TRBD2 NA TGTGCCAGCAGCTCTAGCGGGAGTCATCCCCTCGACGAGCAGTACTTC CASSSSGSHPLDEQYF
TRBJ2-1 TRBV2 TRBD2 NA TGTGCCAGCAGGGGACTTAGCGGGTGGGCCTACAATGAGCAGTTCTTC CASRGLSGWAYNEQFF
TRBJ2-3 TRBV7-7 TRBD1 NA TGTGCTAGCAGCAAGGGACAGGCAAGCACAGATACGCAGTATTTT CASSKGQASTDTQYF
TRBJ1-3 TRBV7-9 TRBD1 NA TGTGCCAGCAGCGCAGGGACAGGGCGAGTGGAAGGAAACACCATATATTTT CASSAGTGRVEGNTIYF
TRBJ1-1 TRBV5-6 NA once TGTGCCAGCAGCTTTGACGGGGGGAACACTGAAGCTTTCTTT CASSFDGGNTEAFF
TRBJ1-5 TRBV10-3 NA NA TGTGCCACCGGAGCGGGGAGCAATCAGCCCCAGCATTTT CATGAGSNQPQHF
TRBJ2-7 TRBV13 NA NA TGTGCCAGCAGCCATCCCCGAGGAGAGCAGTACTTC CASSHPRGEQYF
TRBJ1-1 TRBV27 TRBD1 few TGTGCCAGCAGTTCCCGGGACAGGGGGCGCGACACTGAAGCTTTCTTT CASSSRDRGRDTEAFF
TRBJ2-7 TRBV27 TRBD1 NA TGTGCCAGCAGTTTACTCAGCAACAGGGGCCGGGACTTC CASSLLSNRGRDF
TRBJ2-1 TRBV5-1 TRBD1 few TGCGCCAGCAGCTCCAGACAGGGGATGGGATTTAATGAGCAGTTCTTC CASSSRQGMGFNEQFF
TRBJ2-7 TRBV19 NA NA TGTGCCAGTAGTAAGGGGTACGAGCAGTACTTC CASSKGYEQYF
TRBJ2-4 TRBV5-1 TRBD2 NA TGCGCCAGCAGCAAAGGGACTAGCAACGACATTCAGTACTTC CASSKGTSNDIQYF
TRBJ2-3 TRBV4-2 TRBD2 NA TGTGCCAGCAGCCAAGAATTACGGGAGGGACCAGCAGATACGCAGTATTTT CASSQELREGPADTQYF
TRBJ2-5 TRBV19 NA NA TGTGCCAGTAGTAACCCAAGGACTGTCCAAGAGACCCAGTACTTC CASSNPRTVQETQYF
TRBJ1-2 TRBV6-4 TRBD1 NA TGTGCCAGCAGTGACGAGGGACAGGGCTCGGGTGGCTACACCTTC CASSDEGQGSGGYTF
TRBJ1-4 TRBV11-2 NA NA TGTGCCAGCAGCTGGGCAGCCTCACGTGAAAAACTGTTTTTT CASSWAASREKLFF
TRBJ2-1 TRBV6-5 NA NA TGTGCCAGCAACAACATGCTCGACAATGAGCAGTTCTTC CASNNMLDNEQFF
TRBJ2-7 TRBV21-1 NA NA TGTGCCAGCAGCAAAGAGAACCGGGCCTACGAGCAGTACTTC CASSKENRAYEQYF
TRBJ2-7 TRBV5-6 NA few TGTGCCAGCAGCCGCTCCTACGAGCAGTACTTC CASSRSYEQYF
TRBJ2-1 TRBV13 NA NA TGTGCCAGCACCCTAAGGGGGGGCGCCTACAATGAGCAGTTCTTC CASTLRGGAYNEQFF
TRBJ1-3 TRBV19 NA NA TGTGCCAGTACCGAAAACAGGGGAAACACCATATATTTT CASTENRGNTIYF